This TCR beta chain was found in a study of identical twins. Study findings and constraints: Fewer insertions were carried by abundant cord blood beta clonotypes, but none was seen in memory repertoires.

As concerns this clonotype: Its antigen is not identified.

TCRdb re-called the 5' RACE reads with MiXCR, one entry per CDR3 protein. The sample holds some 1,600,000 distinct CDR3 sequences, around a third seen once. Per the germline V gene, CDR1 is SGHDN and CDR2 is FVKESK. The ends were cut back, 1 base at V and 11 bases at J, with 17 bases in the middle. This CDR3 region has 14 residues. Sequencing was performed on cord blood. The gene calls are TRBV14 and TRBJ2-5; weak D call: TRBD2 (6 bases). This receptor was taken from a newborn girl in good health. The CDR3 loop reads CASSQGQTSPEQYF. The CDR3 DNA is TGTGCCAGCAGCCAAGGTCAGACTAGTCCTGAGCAGTACTTC.